One sample yielded the 22 T cell receptor beta chains listed below, sequenced in a study of shared clonotypes between healthy human individuals. Repertoires were generated with immunoSEQ multiplex PCR, while TCRdb's copy carries only in-frame clones and drops some. The profile covers 2 million to 2.5 million clones, with approximately 94% appearing a single time and around 0.13% taken by the ten largest. What was sequenced was naive CD4+ T cells sorted from blood. The subset denotes: CD45RA+ positively selected. These receptor sequences come from a man younger than 35 in good health.

In DNA, the CDR3 is TGCGCCAGCAGCCAGGGACCCGAAAACATTCAGTACTTC. This gives the protein CASSQGPENIQYF. V and J are TRBV4-1 and TRBJ2-4; either TRBD1 or TRBD2 may supply D (5 bases each). Trimming removed 3 bases at V and 5 bases at J, with 8 bases between. Germline assignment: CDR1 MGHRA and CDR2 YSYEKL. This CDR3 spans 13 amino acids.

The J gene is TRBJ1-2, the V gene TRBV28; TRBD1 matches 10 bases. CDR3 length equals 14 residues. Germline CDR1 MDHEN, CDR2 SYDVKM. The ends lost 6 bases at V and 4 bases at J; junction bases unmatched: 5. This chain's CDR3 is CASRNGQGGYGYTF. CDR3 sequence (DNA): TGTGCCAGCAGGAACGGACAGGGGGGCTATGGCTACACCTTC.

V and J are TRBV29-1 and TRBJ2-5; perhaps TRBD2 as D (5 bases). The germline V gene has CDR1 SQVTM and CDR2 ANQGSEA. The CDR3 loop spans 14 amino acids. Trimming pared 0 bases from V and 5 bases from J, leaving 13 bases between. DNA of the CDR3: TGCAGCGTTGAAGAACCTAGCCTGGGGGAGACCCAGTACTTC. Translated: CSVEEPSLGETQYF.

The J gene is TRBJ2-7, the V gene TRBV7-2, with a tentative D call TRBD1 (6 bases). The CDR3 length is 15 residues. V was shortened by 2 bases and J by 2 bases, with 13 bases between the two germline ends. Germline CDR1 is SGHTA and CDR2 is FQGNSA. The DNA for the CDR3 is TGTGCCAGCAGCTTATCAGGGGCCGTAACCTACGAGCAGTACTTC. It encodes CASSLSGAVTYEQYF.

This clone has only one observation. This rearrangement joins TRBV30 to TRBJ2-3, with 14 bases fitting TRBD2. This CDR3 is built from 18 residues. J gave up 5 bases and V 0 bases, and 10 bases lay outside the gene matches. The germline CDR1 and CDR2 sequences are GTSNPN and SVGIG (reference sequence). CDR3 nucleotides: TGTGCCTGGAGTGTACGACTAGCGGGAGGGCCTGCAGGAGATACGCAGTATTTT. Its translation is CAWSVRLAGGPAGDTQYF.

V and J are TRBV5-1 and TRBJ2-7; the match to TRBD1 covers 7 bases. Germline CDR1 reads SGHRS; CDR2 reads YFSETQ. The CDR3 is 16 amino acids. V gave up 4 bases and J gave up 3 bases; unmatched junction bases: 13. CDR3 region: CASSPKPTGTDYEQYF. The CDR3 DNA reads as TGCGCCAGCAGCCCAAAACCGACAGGGACGGACTACGAGCAGTACTTC.

To note about this clone: The same CDR3 arises from other DNA sequences in this sample as well. The chain combines TRBV2 with TRBJ2-3; D is unclear. The CDR3 is 12 residues long. With 4 bases removed from V and 6 bases from J, the gap between germline ends came to 8 bases. Germline CDR1 and CDR2: SNHLY and FYNNEI. The CDR3 DNA reads as TGTGCCAGCAGTGGCCCCCCGGATACGCAGTATTTT. This translates into CASSGPPDTQYF.

V is TRBV11-2 and J is TRBJ2-7; D gene unclear. CDR1 SGHAT and CDR2 FQNNGV come from the germline V gene. Deletions cut 5 bases from V and 1 base from J, with 12 bases between. The CDR3 runs 14 residues. CDR3 DNA: TGTGCCAGCAGCGCAAACGCGGAATCCTACGAGCAGTACTTC. Its translation: CASSANAESYEQYF. Full variable domain (outside the CDR3, taken from reference TRBV11-2 and TRBJ2-7): EAGVAQSPRYKIIEKRQSVAFWCNPISGHATLYWYQQILGQGPKLLIQFQNNGVVDDSQLPKDRFSAERLKGVDSTLKIQPAKLEDSAVYLCASSANAESYEQYFGPGTRLTVT.

This chain connects TRBV2 to TRBJ2-1; 11 positions match TRBD2. CDR3 length: 14 amino acids. V gave up 7 bases and J gave up 6 bases; unmatched junction bases: 5. Germline CDR1 is SNHLY and CDR2 is FYNNEI. CDR3 DNA: TGTGCCAGCACTTTGGGGACTAGCGGCAATGAGCAGTTCTTC. Residues: CASTLGTSGNEQFF.

The V gene is TRBV7-3, the J gene TRBJ2-3, with D possibly being TRBD2 (5 bases). CDR1 and CDR2 from the germline V gene are SGHTA and FQGTGA. There are 15 residues in the CDR3. Trimming cost V 0 bases and J 6 bases, with 13 bases left between them. CDR3 sequence reads: CASSLTALTRDTQYF. In DNA, the CDR3 is TGTGCCAGCAGCTTAACGGCCCTCACTAGGGATACGCAGTATTTT.

Regarding this clone: The identical CDR3 is also encoded by other nucleotide sequences in the sample. The chain is built from TRBV10-3 and TRBJ2-6; D call uncertain. Germline-derived CDR1 and CDR2 are ENHRY and SYGVKD. Trimming removed 6 bases at V and 2 bases at J, with 5 bases between. The CDR3 is made up of 13 amino acids. The CDR3 sequence: CAISPAGANVLTF. For the CDR3, the DNA is TGTGCCATCAGCCCGGCTGGGGCCAACGTCCTGACTTTC.

The V gene is TRBV5-1, the J gene TRBJ2-7, with TRBD1 as a possible D gene (6 bases). Germline V gene sequence: CDR1 SGHRS, CDR2 YFSETQ. The CDR3 contains 14 residues. Trimming shortened V by 4 bases and J by 4 bases, and 15 bases separated the two germline ends. CDR3 sequence reads: CASSVIGGTYEQYF. The CDR3 DNA reads as TGCGCCAGCAGCGTTATTGGGGGCACGTACGAGCAGTACTTC. Filled out from reference TRBV5-1 and TRBJ2-7, the complete variable domain reads KAGVTQTPRYLIKTRGQQVTLSCSPISGHRSVSWYQQTPGQGLQFLFEYFSETQRNKGNFPGRFSGRQFSNSRSEMNVSTLELGDSALYLCASSVIGGTYEQYFGPGTRLTVT.

On this clone itself: Other nucleotide sequences in the sample specify the same CDR3. This chain uses TRBV6-5 with TRBJ2-3; D possibly uses TRBD1 or TRBD2 (5 bases each). This CDR3 is built from 15 residues. Germline-derived CDR1 and CDR2 are MNHEY and SVGAGI. The V gene lost 0 bases and the J gene lost 0 bases, with 7 bases spanning the gap. The DNA of the CDR3 is TGTGCCAGCAGTTACTCCGGGACGAGCACAGATACGCAGTATTTT. This sequence encodes CASSYSGTSTDTQYF.

The gene calls are TRBV11-2 and TRBJ1-2; maybe TRBD1 (6 bases). V gave up 0 bases and J gave up 7 bases, with 9 bases separating them. This CDR3 contains 13 residues. Germline V gene sequence: CDR1 SGHAT, CDR2 FQNNGV. CDR3 coding DNA: TGTGCCAGCAGCTTAGATTTACAGGGTGGCTACACCTTC. Translating gives CASSLDLQGGYTF. The entire variable domain, with the rest obtained from reference TRBV11-2 and TRBJ1-2, is as follows: EAGVAQSPRYKIIEKRQSVAFWCNPISGHATLYWYQQILGQGPKLLIQFQNNGVVDDSQLPKDRFSAERLKGVDSTLKIQPAKLEDSAVYLCASSLDLQGGYTFGSGTRLTVV.

This chain connects TRBV4-1 to TRBJ2-3; D is unclear. Deletions cut 2 bases from V and 5 bases from J, with 5 bases between. Germline loops: CDR1 MGHRA, CDR2 YSYEKL. The CDR3 has 12 amino acids. The CDR3 bases are TGCGCCAGCAGCCAACCCCTAGATACGCAGTATTTT. Translated, it gives CASSQPLDTQYF.

The J gene is TRBJ2-7, the V gene TRBV2; D is unclear. Trimming removed 6 bases from V and 6 bases from J, with 18 bases in between. Germline lookup yields CDR1 SNHLY and CDR2 FYNNEI. The CDR3 is made up of 14 amino acids. CDR3 in amino acids: CASSRGPQVAEQYF. In DNA, the CDR3 is TGTGCCAGCAGCCGAGGTCCCCAGGTCGCCGAGCAGTACTTC.

The chain recombines TRBV5-4 with TRBJ2-7; a weak D match, TRBD2 (6 bases). V lost 4 bases and J 2 bases, leaving 10 bases between the germline ends. The CDR3 has 13 amino acids. Germline V gives CDR1 SGHNT, CDR2 YYREEE (reference sequence). The CDR3 loop reads CASSGGQAYEQYF. The CDR3 coding sequence is TGTGCCAGCAGCGGAGGGCAAGCCTACGAGCAGTACTTC.

The J gene is TRBJ2-2, the V gene TRBV18; tentative D call: TRBD1 (6 bases). This CDR3 is 15 amino acids long. Deletions cut 3 bases from V and 1 base from J, with 9 bases between. Germline V gives CDR1 KGHSH, CDR2 LQKENI. CDR3 loop: CASSPRTVNTGELFF. CDR3 sequence (DNA): TGTGCCAGCTCACCCCGGACAGTGAACACCGGGGAGCTGTTTTTT.

CDR3 region: CSVSGGRSSSYEQYF. CDR3 nucleotides: TGCAGCGTGTCCGGGGGCAGATCGAGCTCCTACGAGCAGTACTTC. The chain couples TRBV29-1 to TRBJ2-7; D is perhaps TRBD1 or TRBD2 (6 bases each). Germline V gene lookup returns CDR1 SQVTM and CDR2 ANQGSEA. This CDR3 region has 15 residues. Trimming cost V 6 bases and J 0 bases, with 18 bases left between them.

The V call is TRBV30, the J call TRBJ1-5, with D hard to call. Trimming took off 0 bases at V and 11 bases at J, with 11 bases between the two ends. Germline lookup yields CDR1 GTSNPN and CDR2 SVGIG (reference sequence). This CDR3 spans 12 amino acids. CDR3 amino acids: CAWSVSRQAQHF. The CDR3 bases are TGTGCCTGGAGTGTAAGTAGGCAGGCCCAGCATTTT.

This clone was observed once. This chain connects TRBV28 to TRBJ1-5; 7 nucleotides match TRBD1. Trimming at V came to 4 bases and at J to 0 bases, leaving 3 bases not matched to a gene. The CDR3 consists of 15 residues. From germline, CDR1 is MDHEN and CDR2 SYDVKM. The CDR3 DNA follows: TGTGCCAGCAGTTGGGACAGACTTAGCAATCAGCCCCAGCATTTT. Its protein product is CASSWDRLSNQPQHF.

This clone is a singleton in its sample. This sample also contains other DNA sequences that code for the same CDR3. J is TRBJ2-3 and V is TRBV6-6, with D unclear. V was pared by 9 bases and J by 0 bases, with 4 bases between. The CDR3 totals 11 residues. Germline V CDR1 and CDR2: MNHNY, SVGAGI (reference sequence). This CDR3 reads CASRSTDTQYF. DNA for the CDR3: TGTGCCAGTAGAAGCACAGATACGCAGTATTTT.